This TCR beta chain was identified in a study of T cells in Graves' hyperthyroidism and ophthalmopathy. Study results and caveats: In the blood, most expanded thyroid clonotypes above 0.001 appeared as well.

A note on this clonotype: What it recognizes is unknown.

The investigators amplified TCR beta CDR3 regions from RNA transcripts. RT-PCR in the first round (using the HTBI primer set) targeted the TCR CDR3. TCRdb processed the multiplex PCR reads anew with MiXCR; each CDR3 protein has one entry. The sample lists 650,000 to 750,000 distinct CDR3 sequences, about 15% occurring once. The germline CDR1 and CDR2 sequences are MNHNS and SASEGT. V was clipped by 6 bases and J by 0 bases, with 12 bases between them. The CDR3 runs to 15 residues. Patients showing uncontrolled infection, other autoimmune disease, pregnancy or lactation were ineligible. Sequenced material: blood. The rearrangement joins TRBV6-1 to TRBJ1-3; no clear D. The TCR sequence derives from a woman aged 18-29 years with Graves' hyperthyroidism. This CDR3 is CASRFSTFSGNTIYF. In DNA, the CDR3 is TGTGCCAGCAGATTTTCGACGTTCTCTGGAAACACCATATATTTT.